The entry below describes one T cell receptor (beta chain). Its antigen specificity is not known. The record has no base qualities; no much larger clone is one base away. The record originates from a study of control samples from healthy donors and cancer patients (dated by TCRdb to about 2020). The library was built by means of the immunoSEQ multiplex PCR assay. TCRdb limited this immuneACCESS table to in-frame rearrangements with V and J called. A share of clones is missing; checked studies link under half to unresolved V genes, and the rest is unexplained. The sample contains fewer than 85,000 clones, almost 95% of them found a single time. 5.8% of the sample goes to the ten largest clones. Trimming takes 5 bases from V and 6 bases from J, and the germline ends sit 13 bases apart. The germline V gene (reference sequence) gives CDR1 as LNHDA and CDR2 as SQIVND. The CDR3 sequence holds 13 residues, the cysteine and phenylalanine included. CDR3 DNA only is kept here, 39 bases in frame from base 1.

The sequenced material came from blood. The receptor comes from an older woman in good health. Recombination linked TRBV19 to TRBJ1-2; no D gene call is confident. The DNA is as follows: TGTGCCAGTAGTCCCGTATGGGAGGATGGCTACACCTTC. Translated, it reads CASSPVWEDGYTF.